This T cell receptor (beta chain) originates from a study of blood T cell repertoires in COVID-19. Study summary: The analysed material was cDNA or gDNA that came from T cells, B-cell-depleted T cells, or PBMCs.

Seattle enrolled patients during active infection and tracked them longitudinally. Here immunoSEQ multiplex PCR was the method, and the copy in TCRdb shows in-frame clones only, minus some. The repertoire holds around 340,000 clones, approximately 89% seen once, with 3.9% in the top ten. The CDR3 sequence is 15 residues long. Germline-derived CDR1 and CDR2 are SGHRS and YFSETQ. V shed 5 bases and J shed 0 bases, with 14 bases lying between them. The rearrangement links TRBV5-1 to TRBJ1-1; D is undetermined. The sequence was obtained from a woman aged 55 to 70 with COVID-19, enrolled during active disease. Sequenced sample: peripheral blood. CDR3 bases: TGCGCCAGCAGATTCCTCGGAGGACTGAACACTGAAGCTTTCTTT. This codes for CASRFLGGLNTEAFF.